This entry lists 17 T cell receptor beta chains sequenced from one sample in a study of T cell responses to AZD1222 COVID-19 vaccine. Generated by immunoSEQ multiplex PCR, the TCRdb table keeps only in-frame clones and is missing some. The data contain roughly 69,000 clones, 80% of them singletons. The specimen comprised peripheral blood, sampled 28 days after the second AZD1222 dose. These receptors all stem from an adult who received the AZD1222 COVID-19 vaccine.

V is TRBV9 and J is TRBJ2-2; TRBD1 agrees at 10 bases. Looked up from germline, CDR1 is SGDLS and CDR2 is YYNGEE. This CDR3 spans 15 amino acids. The V gene end was trimmed by 3 bases and the J gene end by 4 bases; junction bases not matched to a gene: 3. DNA of the CDR3: TGTGCCAGCAGCGCGCGGACAGGGGGCACCGGGGAGCTGTTTTTT. The encoded protein is CASSARTGGTGELFF.

The chain combines TRBV28 with TRBJ1-5; D not resolved. The germline gives CDR1 MDHEN, CDR2 SYDVKM. Trimming stripped 3 bases from V and 4 bases from J, with 16 bases between. This CDR3 region has 16 residues. This chain's CDR3 is CASSFLSGEGNQPQHF. DNA of the CDR3: TGTGCCAGCAGTTTTCTTTCTGGGGAGGGAAATCAGCCCCAGCATTTT.

This clone was counted a single time. The gene calls are TRBV4-1 and TRBJ2-3; 13 bases agree with TRBD2. V dropped 3 bases and J dropped 2; count of bases not matched to a gene: 5. The germline V gene encodes CDR1 MGHRA and CDR2 YSYEKL. This CDR3 spans 17 amino acids. The chain's CDR3 is CASSHVLAGGLTDTQYF. The CDR3, as DNA: TGCGCCAGCAGCCATGTACTAGCGGGGGGGCTCACAGATACGCAGTATTTT.

This clone was counted a single time. The chain combines TRBV18 with TRBJ2-7; D remains ambiguous. CDR1 is KGHSH, CDR2 LQKENI, per germline. The ends were cut back, 6 bases at V and 3 bases at J, with 21 bases in the middle. There are 16 residues in the CDR3. Written as DNA, the CDR3 is TGTGCCAGCTCCCCCGTGGCCGGCCAAAGGATCTACGAGCAGTACTTC. Amino acids: CASSPVAGQRIYEQYF.

This clone has just one count. The rearrangement joins TRBV4-1 to TRBJ2-1; 10 bases agree with TRBD2. The CDR3 contains 17 residues. Germline V lookup: CDR1 MGHRA, CDR2 YSYEKL. The trim removed 0 bases at V and 3 bases at J, leaving 5 bases unmatched. The CDR3 loop reads CASSQDSGGAGYNEQFF. The CDR3 nucleotides read TGCGCCAGCAGCCAAGACAGCGGGGGGGCTGGCTACAATGAGCAGTTCTTC.

The chain carries TRBV20-1 and TRBJ1-1; 7 nucleotides line up with TRBD1. CDR1 and CDR2 (germline): DFQATT, SNEGSKA (reference sequence). V shed 3 bases, J shed 0 bases, and the junction held 7 bases outside the gene matches. The CDR3 has 15 residues. Here the CDR3 DNA reads TGCAGTGCTAGTTATGGGACAGTGATGAACACTGAAGCTTTCTTT. Amino acid sequence: CSASYGTVMNTEAFF.

V and J are TRBV5-8 and TRBJ2-2, with D possibly being TRBD2 (5 bases). Germline assignment: CDR1 SGHTS and CDR2 YDEGEE. The CDR3 has 13 amino acids. V was trimmed by 4 bases and J by 13 bases, leaving 17 bases between them. The CDR3 region has the DNA TGTGCCAGCAGCCCGGGAAGGGTGGGCTTGCTGTTTTTT. This translates into CASSPGRVGLLFF. Variable domain in full (rest from reference TRBV5-8 and TRBJ2-2): EAGVTQSPTHLIKTRGQQATLRCSPISGHTSVYWYQQALGLGLQFLLWYDEGEERNRGNFPPRFSGRQFPNYSSELNVNALELEDSALYLCASSPGRVGLLFFGEGSRLTVL.

V is TRBV6-1 and J is TRBJ1-2, with a possible D match to TRBD1 (6 bases). V lost 2 bases and J 4 bases, leaving 14 bases between the germline ends. The CDR3 contains 15 residues. Germline-derived CDR1 and CDR2 are MNHNS and SASEGT. The DNA for the CDR3 is TGTGCCAGCAGTGAATTTCGCGGGGGCGGCTATGGCTACACCTTC. Amino acids: CASSEFRGGGYGYTF.

The rearrangement links TRBV28 to TRBJ1-6; tentative D call: TRBD1 (5 bases). Germline CDR1 MDHEN, CDR2 SYDVKM. The CDR3 totals 14 residues. V lost 6 bases to trimming and J lost 7 bases, with 13 bases between them. The CDR3 reads CASSPGRGNSPLHF. The CDR3 nucleotides are TGTGCCAGCAGCCCAGGGAGGGGAAATTCACCCCTCCACTTT.

The V call is TRBV30, the J call TRBJ1-6, with D tentatively TRBD1 (6 bases). The CDR3 is made up of 15 amino acids. The V and J ends lost 4 bases and 5 bases respectively, with 15 bases between them. Germline V gene data show CDR1 as GTSNPN and CDR2 as SVGIG (reference sequence). CDR3 coding DNA: TGTGCCTGGAAAACAGGGTTAAGCGATAATTCACCCCTCCACTTT. It codes for CAWKTGLSDNSPLHF.

The V call is TRBV5-1, the J call TRBJ2-3; 7 bases agree with TRBD1. The V gene's germline CDR1 is SGHRS and CDR2 YFSETQ. The CDR3 runs to 14 residues. Trimming cost V 4 bases and J 2 bases; bases outside gene matches: 4. CDR3 sequence: CASSSGQDTDTQYF. The CDR3 coding sequence is TGCGCCAGCAGCAGCGGACAGGACACAGATACGCAGTATTTT. Variable domain in full (rest from reference TRBV5-1 and TRBJ2-3): KAGVTQTPRYLIKTRGQQVTLSCSPISGHRSVSWYQQTPGQGLQFLFEYFSETQRNKGNFPGRFSGRQFSNSRSEMNVSTLELGDSALYLCASSSGQDTDTQYFGPGTRLTVL.

In its sample, this clone was seen a few times. The genes are TRBV4-2 and TRBJ2-7; either TRBD1 or TRBD2 may fit D (5 bases each). V was trimmed by 0 bases and J by 6 bases, leaving 9 bases between them. There are 13 residues in the CDR3. Germline V gene lookup returns CDR1 LGHNA and CDR2 YNFKEQ. CDR3 protein: CASSQDHGGEQYF. The CDR3 bases are TGTGCCAGCAGCCAAGATCATGGGGGCGAGCAGTACTTC.

This chain uses TRBV4-2 with TRBJ1-2; perhaps TRBD1 as D (6 bases). V lost 0 bases to trimming and J lost 7 bases, with 18 bases between them. Germline values: CDR1 LGHNA, CDR2 YNFKEQ. CDR3 length: 16 residues. The DNA for the CDR3 is TGTGCCAGCAGCCAAGATGTAAACAGGGAGGCGAGTGGCTACACCTTC. Translated, it gives CASSQDVNREASGYTF.

This rearrangement joins TRBV27 to TRBJ2-2; D is perhaps TRBD1 or TRBD2 (5 bases each). The germline V gene encodes CDR1 MNHEY and CDR2 SMNVEV (reference sequence). Trimming took 1 base from V and 6 from J, leaving 9 bases between them. This CDR3 spans 14 amino acids. The CDR3 spells CASSLLMGAGELFF. The CDR3 nucleotides read TGTGCCAGCAGTTTATTGATGGGGGCCGGGGAGCTGTTTTTT.

The genes are TRBV7-9 and TRBJ2-7, with TRBD1 identical over 7 bases. The CDR3 is made up of 13 amino acids. V shed 5 bases and J 6 bases; nucleotides not matched to a gene: 7. Looked up from germline, CDR1 is SEHNR and CDR2 is FQNEAQ (reference sequence). CDR3 sequence reads: CASSRQGRREQYF. The CDR3 DNA reads as TGTGCCAGCAGCCGACAGGGTAGGCGCGAGCAGTACTTC.

The chain uses TRBV28 and TRBJ2-5; 9 bases are shared with TRBD2. CDR1 is MDHEN, CDR2 SYDVKM, per germline. V trimming: 1 base; J trimming: 8 bases; junction bases outside the gene matches: 11. The CDR3 runs to 16 residues. CDR3 protein: CASSLLRGGAPVTQYF. The CDR3 DNA reads as TGTGCCAGCAGTTTATTGCGGGGGGGTGCTCCTGTCACCCAGTACTTC.

The V call is TRBV5-5, the J call TRBJ2-2; no reliable D call. The V gene's germline CDR1 is SGHKS and CDR2 YYEKEE (reference sequence). This CDR3 has 15 amino acids. V was pared by 0 bases and J by 8 bases, with 14 bases between. The CDR3 DNA reads TGTGCCAGCAGCTTGGCGGGTGGTGGGCAGGGGGAGCTGTTTTTT. Its translation: CASSLAGGGQGELFF.